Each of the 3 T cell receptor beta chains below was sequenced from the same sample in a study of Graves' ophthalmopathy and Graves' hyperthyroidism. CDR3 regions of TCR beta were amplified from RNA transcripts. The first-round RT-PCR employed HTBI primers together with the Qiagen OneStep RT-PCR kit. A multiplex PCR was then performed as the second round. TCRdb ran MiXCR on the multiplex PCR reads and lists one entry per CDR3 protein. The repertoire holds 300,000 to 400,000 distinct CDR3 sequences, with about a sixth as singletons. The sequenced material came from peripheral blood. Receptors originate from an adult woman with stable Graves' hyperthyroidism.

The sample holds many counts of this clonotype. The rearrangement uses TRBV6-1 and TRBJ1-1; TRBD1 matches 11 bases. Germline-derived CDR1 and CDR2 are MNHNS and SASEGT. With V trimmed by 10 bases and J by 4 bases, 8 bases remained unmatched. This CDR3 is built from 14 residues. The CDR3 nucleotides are TGTGCCACCCGCCTGGGGACAGGGGGCACTGAAGCTTTCTTT. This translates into CATRLGTGGTEAFF.

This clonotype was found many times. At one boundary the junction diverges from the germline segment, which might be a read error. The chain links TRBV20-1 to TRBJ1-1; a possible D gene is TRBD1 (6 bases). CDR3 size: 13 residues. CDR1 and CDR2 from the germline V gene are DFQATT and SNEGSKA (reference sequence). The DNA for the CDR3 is TGCAGTGCTAGAATCTACTGGGGGGCTGAGGCTTTCTTT. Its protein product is CSARIYWGAEAFF.

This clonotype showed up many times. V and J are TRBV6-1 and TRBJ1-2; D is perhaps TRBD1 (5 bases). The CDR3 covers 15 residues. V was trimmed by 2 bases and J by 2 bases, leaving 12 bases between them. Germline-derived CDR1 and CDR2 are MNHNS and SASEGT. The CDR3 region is CASSELTTVNYGYTF. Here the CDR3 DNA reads TGTGCCAGCAGTGAACTTACGACAGTAAACTATGGCTACACCTTC.